These 21 T cell receptor beta chains share one sample of origin, sequenced in a study of blood T cell repertoires in COVID-19. Some clones are missing from TCRdb's copy, which holds only in-frame ones; the method was immunoSEQ multiplex PCR. The sample has under 200,000 clones, approximately 86% seen once. The sequencing input was PBMCs or T cells enriched from blood (not recorded which). The receptors here all came from a woman aged 55-69 years with acute COVID-19.

The V and J genes are TRBV7-9 and TRBJ2-1; D may be TRBD2 (5 bases). Germline lookup yields CDR1 SEHNR and CDR2 FQNEAQ (reference sequence). This CDR3 is built from 13 residues. V dropped 3 bases and J dropped 10 bases, with 13 bases sitting between them. The CDR3 coding sequence is TGTGCCAGCAGCTTGGCAGGCGGAGGCGAGCAGTTCTTC. This encodes CASSLAGGGEQFF.

V usage is TRBV4-1 and J usage is TRBJ2-7; no clear D gene. V lost 0 bases, J lost 3 bases, and 15 bases lay in between. The CDR3 sequence is 16 residues long. CDR1 and CDR2 (germline): MGHRA, YSYEKL. The CDR3 protein is CASSQEALPSIYEQYF. CDR3 DNA sequence: TGCGCCAGCAGCCAAGAAGCTCTTCCATCCATCTACGAGCAGTACTTC.

The chain joins TRBV3-1 (or the pseudogene TRBV3-2) to TRBJ1-2, with D hard to call. Trimming took off 3 bases at V and 3 bases at J, with 11 bases between the two ends. This CDR3 is built from 14 residues. The germline V gene has CDR1 LGHDT and CDR2 YNNKEL (reference sequence). The CDR3 DNA sequence: TGTGCCAGCAGCCAGATGAGGGTCGACTATGGCTACACCTTC. It specifies CASSQMRVDYGYTF.

The V and J genes are TRBV19 and TRBJ1-1, with 8 bases matching TRBD1. This CDR3 region has 16 residues. The ends lost 5 bases at V and 1 base at J; junction bases unmatched: 9. Germline V gene data show CDR1 as LNHDA and CDR2 as SQIVND (reference sequence). This CDR3 reads CASSLGYRGGNTEAFF. The CDR3 DNA reads TGTGCCAGTAGTCTCGGATACAGGGGGGGGAACACTGAAGCTTTCTTT.

The chain employs TRBV2 and TRBJ1-2; 9 bases are a match to TRBD1. The CDR3 has 15 amino acids. V gave up 4 bases and J gave up 2 bases; unmatched junction bases: 5. Germline V gene lookup returns CDR1 SNHLY and CDR2 FYNNEI. CDR3 protein: CASSGDRVWNYGYTF. The CDR3 bases are TGTGCCAGCAGTGGGGACAGGGTATGGAACTATGGCTACACCTTC.

This rearrangement joins TRBV5-5 to TRBJ1-5; the match to TRBD1 covers 7 bases. Germline values: CDR1 SGHKS, CDR2 YYEKEE (reference sequence). Trimming removed 5 bases from V and 3 bases from J; junction bases left unmatched: 2. This CDR3 contains 13 residues. This chain's CDR3 is CASRGTANQPQHF. CDR3 nucleotides: TGTGCCAGCAGGGGGACAGCCAATCAGCCCCAGCATTTT.

This sequence joins TRBV21-1 and TRBJ1-1; the D call TRBD1 from the table was never checked on the DNA. TRBV21-1 is tagged as a pseudogene. The length of the CDR3 is 17 residues. The CDR3: CASSKRGQRTMNTEAFF. In DNA, the CDR3 is TGTGCCAGCAGCAAACGAGGACAGCGTACCATGAACACTGAAGCTTTCTTT.

V and J are TRBV15 and TRBJ2-7; 9 nucleotides line up with TRBD1. The V segment lost 5 bases and the J segment 2 bases; nucleotides outside the gene matches: 4. CDR1 is LNHNV, CDR2 YYDKDF, per germline (reference sequence). CDR3 length: 14 amino acids. CDR3 sequence (DNA): TGTGCCACCAGCCCGGACAGGGGCACCTACGAGCAGTACTTC. Encoded protein: CATSPDRGTYEQYF.

V is TRBV9 and J is TRBJ2-1; D possibly corresponds to TRBD1 (6 bases). The length of the CDR3 is 17 residues. The V and J ends lost 4 bases and 0 bases respectively, with 17 bases between them. CDR1 is SGDLS and CDR2 is YYNGEE in the germline V gene. The CDR3 nucleotides read TGTGCCAGCAGCCTACTAGGGGGACCGAGCTCCTACAATGAGCAGTTCTTC. As protein: CASSLLGGPSSYNEQFF.

This clone was detected only once. The sample contains more than one DNA sequence encoding this CDR3. This rearrangement joins TRBV18 to TRBJ1-1; D is unresolved. V lost 3 bases to trimming and J lost 2 bases, with 10 bases between them. This CDR3 has 14 residues. Germline CDR1 KGHSH, CDR2 LQKENI. The CDR3 spells CASSPGQLNTEAFF. CDR3 sequence (DNA): TGTGCCAGCTCACCCGGTCAACTTAACACTGAAGCTTTCTTT.

V is TRBV28 and J is TRBJ1-5; TRBD1 matches 12 bases. The CDR3 runs to 17 residues. Germline V gene sequence: CDR1 MDHEN, CDR2 SYDVKM. The junction had 12 bases not matched to a gene; V was cut back by 5 bases and J by 7 bases. The CDR3 nucleotides read TGTGCCAGCAGTAAAACTTCGGGACAGGGGGCGCGACAGCCCCAGCATTTT. Its protein is CASSKTSGQGARQPQHF.

The V call is TRBV28, the J call TRBJ1-6; TRBD1 agrees at 8 bases. Germline trimming cut 6 bases from V and 10 bases from J; bases unmatched to any gene: 14. This CDR3 is 16 amino acids long. The germline V gene encodes CDR1 MDHEN and CDR2 SYDVKM. The CDR3 DNA is TGTGCCAGCAGCTCCCCAGGTACAGGGGGAAGATCACCCCTCCACTTT. It encodes CASSSPGTGGRSPLHF.

V usage is TRBV9 and J usage is TRBJ2-1; TRBD2 aligns across 9 bases. Germline-derived CDR1 and CDR2 are SGDLS and YYNGEE. The V and J ends lost 0 bases and 7 bases, in that order; junction bases with no gene match: 5. The CDR3 spans 15 residues. The CDR3: CASSVGIAGDNEQFF. The CDR3 nucleotides read TGTGCCAGCAGCGTAGGAATAGCGGGAGATAATGAGCAGTTCTTC.

This clone turned up a few times. The V and J genes are TRBV24-1 and TRBJ2-3, with a possible D match to TRBD2 (5 bases). Trimming took 5 bases from V and 2 from J, leaving 16 bases between them. The V gene's germline CDR1 is KGHDR and CDR2 SFDVKD. CDR3 length equals 16 residues. The CDR3 nucleotides are TGTGCCACCAGTGTCTCAACGGGATCCGTCACAGATACGCAGTATTTT. It specifies CATSVSTGSVTDTQYF.

This sequence joins TRBV7-9 and TRBJ2-5, with D tentatively TRBD1 (5 bases). With 1 base removed from V and 4 bases from J, the gap between germline ends came to 10 bases. There are 14 residues in the CDR3. Germline CDR1 SEHNR, CDR2 FQNEAQ (reference sequence). CDR3 DNA sequence: TGTGCCAGCAGCTTAGAGCAGGGTGGAGAGACCCAGTACTTC. Translating it yields CASSLEQGGETQYF.

This clone was recorded once. V is TRBV2 and J is TRBJ2-6; D might be TRBD2 (6 bases). V was trimmed by 5 bases and J by 2 bases, leaving 13 bases between them. The CDR3 spans 16 residues. Germline V gene data show CDR1 as SNHLY and CDR2 as FYNNEI. The CDR3 region has the DNA TGTGCCAGCAGTAACCCGGGGGTACCTGGGGCCAACGTCCTGACTTTC. It encodes CASSNPGVPGANVLTF.

In its sample, this clone was seen once. The chain links TRBV5-6 to TRBJ1-2; D not certain. Trimming pared 2 bases from V and 0 bases from J, leaving 14 bases between. CDR1 and CDR2 from the germline V gene are SGHDT and YYEEEE. CDR3 size: 16 residues. In nucleotides, the CDR3 is TGTGCCAGCAGCTTAACGGAGGCGGCGGCTAACTATGGCTACACCTTC. Protein: CASSLTEAAANYGYTF. Based on the CDR3 plus reference TRBV5-6 and TRBJ1-2, the full variable domain is DAGVTQSPTHLIKTRGQQVTLRCSPKSGHDTVSWYQQALGQGPQFIFQYYEEEERQRGNFPDRFSGHQFPNYSSELNVNALLLGDSALYLCASSLTEAAANYGYTFGSGTRLTVV.

The genes are TRBV29-1 and TRBJ1-1; D gene ambiguous. V dropped 3 bases and J dropped 0 bases, with 8 bases sitting between them. The CDR3 sequence is 13 residues long. Germline V CDR1 and CDR2: SQVTM, ANQGSEA. The CDR3 is CSVEAGMNTEAFF. The CDR3 DNA is TGCAGCGTTGAGGCGGGGATGAACACTGAAGCTTTCTTT.

The chain couples TRBV4-2 to TRBJ1-6; possibly TRBD1 for D (5 bases). Per germline, CDR1 LGHNA and CDR2 YNFKEQ. V was shortened by 3 bases and J by 7 bases, with 16 bases between the two germline ends. This CDR3 is 16 amino acids long. DNA of the CDR3: TGTGCCAGCAGCCACCGTCAGGTCAGGGTAAATTCACCCCTCCACTTT. Its translation is CASSHRQVRVNSPLHF.

The rearrangement links TRBV30 to TRBJ1-3; unclear D gene. Trimming removed 5 bases from V and 0 bases from J, with 11 bases in between. The length of the CDR3 is 14 residues. Per the germline V gene, CDR1 is GTSNPN and CDR2 is SVGIG (reference sequence). The CDR3 protein is CAWQNMYSGNTIYF. The CDR3 DNA reads as TGTGCCTGGCAGAACATGTACTCTGGAAACACCATATATTTT.

The sample holds a few counts of this clone. This rearrangement joins TRBV27 to TRBJ1-1, with unresolved D. Trimming took off 4 bases at V and 11 bases at J, with 20 bases between the two ends. Per the germline V gene, CDR1 is MNHEY and CDR2 is SMNVEV (reference sequence). The CDR3 is made up of 14 amino acids. The CDR3 DNA sequence: TGTGCCAGCAGTTATTTTCCCACGGGAACCCACGCTTTCTTT. It is translated as CASSYFPTGTHAFF.